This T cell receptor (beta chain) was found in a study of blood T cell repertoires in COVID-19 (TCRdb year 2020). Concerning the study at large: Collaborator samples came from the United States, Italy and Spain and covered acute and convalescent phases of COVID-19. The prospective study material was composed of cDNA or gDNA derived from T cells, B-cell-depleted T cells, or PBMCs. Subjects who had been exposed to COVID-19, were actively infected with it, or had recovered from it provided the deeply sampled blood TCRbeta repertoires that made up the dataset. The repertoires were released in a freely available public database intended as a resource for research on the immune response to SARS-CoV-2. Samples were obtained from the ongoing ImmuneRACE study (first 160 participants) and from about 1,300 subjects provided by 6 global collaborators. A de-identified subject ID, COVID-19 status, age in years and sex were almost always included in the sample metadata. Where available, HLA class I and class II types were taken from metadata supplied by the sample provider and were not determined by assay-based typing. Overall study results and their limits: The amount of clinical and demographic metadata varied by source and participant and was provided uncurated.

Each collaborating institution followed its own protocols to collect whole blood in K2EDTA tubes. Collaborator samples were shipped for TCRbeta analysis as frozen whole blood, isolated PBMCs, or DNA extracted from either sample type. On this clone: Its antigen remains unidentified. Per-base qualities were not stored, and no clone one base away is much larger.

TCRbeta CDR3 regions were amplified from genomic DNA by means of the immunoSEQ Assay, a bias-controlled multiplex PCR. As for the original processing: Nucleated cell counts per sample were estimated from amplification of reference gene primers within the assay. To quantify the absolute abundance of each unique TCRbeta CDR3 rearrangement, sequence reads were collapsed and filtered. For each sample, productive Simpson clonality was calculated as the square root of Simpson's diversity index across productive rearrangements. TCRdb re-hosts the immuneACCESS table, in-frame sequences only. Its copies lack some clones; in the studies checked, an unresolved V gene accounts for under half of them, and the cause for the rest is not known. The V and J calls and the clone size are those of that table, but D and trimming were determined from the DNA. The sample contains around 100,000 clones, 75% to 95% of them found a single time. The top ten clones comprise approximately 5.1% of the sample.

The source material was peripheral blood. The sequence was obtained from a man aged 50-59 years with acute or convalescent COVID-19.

CDR3 sequence: CASSLRLGTNTDTQYF. The DNA sequence follows: TGTGCCAGCAGCCTCCGTTTGGGGACAAACACAGATACGCAGTATTTT. The chain employs TRBV3-1 (or the pseudogene TRBV3-2) and TRBJ2-3, with a tentative D gene TRBD1 over 6 matching bases. The germline V gene (reference sequence) sets CDR1 to LGHDT and CDR2 to YNNKEL. A distance of 16 bases separates the germline ends of V and J, which lose 4 bases and 2 bases respectively. The CDR3 numbers 16 residues from cysteine through phenylalanine. Only CDR3 DNA is held: 48 bases, read in frame from base 1.